This T cell receptor (beta chain) was recorded in a study of shared clonotypes between healthy human individuals. Points from the study as a whole: Owing to a small donor count, the genetic and exposure-history diversity represented was limited. The authors expected sequencing depth to affect clonotype sharing among donors.

Terminally differentiated effector memory CD45RA+ cells were left out of the naive CD8 fraction, which was CD45RO-negative and positively selected for CCR7. Turning to this clone: Its target is not known.

Per the original methods: As immunoSEQ supplied junction-only sequences (without quality scores), filtering differed. Assay used: immunoSEQ multiplex PCR; TCRdb lists only in-frame clones, some missing. The DNA gave D and trimming, while V, J and clone size come from that table. This sample has under 850,000 clones; around 92% occur once, and the top ten carry 20% to 30%. The CDR3 runs 13 residues. Germline loops: CDR1 GTSNPN, CDR2 SVGIG (reference sequence). Losses at the gene ends were 4 bases for V and 6 bases for J; bases not matched to a gene: 8. The receptor was isolated from a man aged 30-40 years in good health. The sequencing input was naive CD8+ T cells sorted from blood. The chain recombines TRBV30 with TRBJ1-2, with TRBD1 matching 7 bases. The CDR3, as DNA: TGTGCCTGGAATATAGGGGGCGCACATGGCTACACCTTC. Protein: CAWNIGGAHGYTF.